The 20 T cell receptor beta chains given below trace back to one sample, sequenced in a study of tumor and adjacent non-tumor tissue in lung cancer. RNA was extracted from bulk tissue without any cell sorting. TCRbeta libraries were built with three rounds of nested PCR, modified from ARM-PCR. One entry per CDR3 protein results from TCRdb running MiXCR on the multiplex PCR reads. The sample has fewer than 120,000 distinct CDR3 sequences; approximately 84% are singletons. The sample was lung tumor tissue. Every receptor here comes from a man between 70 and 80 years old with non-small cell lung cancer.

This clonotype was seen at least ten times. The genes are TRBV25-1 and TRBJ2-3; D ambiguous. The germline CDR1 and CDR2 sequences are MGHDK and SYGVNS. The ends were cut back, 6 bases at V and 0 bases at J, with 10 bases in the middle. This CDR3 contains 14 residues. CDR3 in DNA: TGTGCCAGCAGACAGCGCACTAGCACAGATACGCAGTATTTT. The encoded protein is CASRQRTSTDTQYF. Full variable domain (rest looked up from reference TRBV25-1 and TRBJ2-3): EADIYQTPRYLVIGTGKKITLECSQTMGHDKMYWYQQDPGMELHLIHYSYGVNSTEKGDLSSESTVSRIRTEHFPLTLESARPSHTSQYLCASRQRTSTDTQYFGPGTRLTVL.

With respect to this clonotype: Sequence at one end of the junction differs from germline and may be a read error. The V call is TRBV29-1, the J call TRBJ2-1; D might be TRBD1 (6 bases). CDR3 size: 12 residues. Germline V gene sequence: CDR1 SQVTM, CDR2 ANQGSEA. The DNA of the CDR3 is TGCAGCCAGGAACAGGGTAACCATGAGCAGCTCTTC. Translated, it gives CSQEQGNHEQLF.

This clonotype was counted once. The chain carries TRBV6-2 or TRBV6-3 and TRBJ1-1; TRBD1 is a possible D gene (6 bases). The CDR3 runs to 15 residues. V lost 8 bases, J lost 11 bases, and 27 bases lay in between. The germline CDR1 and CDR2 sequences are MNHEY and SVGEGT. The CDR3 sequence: CASRPFMGQRRDAFF. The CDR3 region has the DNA TGTGCCAGCCGACCATTTATGGGACAAAGAAGAGACGCTTTCTTT.

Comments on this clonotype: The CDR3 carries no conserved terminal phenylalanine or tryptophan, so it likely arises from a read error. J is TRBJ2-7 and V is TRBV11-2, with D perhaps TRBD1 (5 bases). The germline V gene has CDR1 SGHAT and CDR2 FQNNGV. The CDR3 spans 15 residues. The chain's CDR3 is CASSLDPMGPYDQYI. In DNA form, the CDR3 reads TGTGCCAGCAGCTTAGACCCTATGGGGCCCTACGATCAGTACATC.

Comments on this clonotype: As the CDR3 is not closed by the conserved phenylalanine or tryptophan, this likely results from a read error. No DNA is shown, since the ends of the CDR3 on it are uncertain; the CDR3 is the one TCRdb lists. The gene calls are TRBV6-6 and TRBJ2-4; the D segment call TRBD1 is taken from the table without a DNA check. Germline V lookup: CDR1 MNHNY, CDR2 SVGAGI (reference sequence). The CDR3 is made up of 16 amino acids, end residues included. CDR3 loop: CASSREQGFAKNIQNS.

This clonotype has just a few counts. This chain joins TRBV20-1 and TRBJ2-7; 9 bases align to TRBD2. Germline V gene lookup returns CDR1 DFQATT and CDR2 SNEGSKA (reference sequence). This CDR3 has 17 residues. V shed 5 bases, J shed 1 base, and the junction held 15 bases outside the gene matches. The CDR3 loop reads CSACPMTRLAGSYEQYF. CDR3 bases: TGCAGTGCTTGTCCAATGACTCGTCTAGCGGGATCCTACGAGCAGTACTTC.

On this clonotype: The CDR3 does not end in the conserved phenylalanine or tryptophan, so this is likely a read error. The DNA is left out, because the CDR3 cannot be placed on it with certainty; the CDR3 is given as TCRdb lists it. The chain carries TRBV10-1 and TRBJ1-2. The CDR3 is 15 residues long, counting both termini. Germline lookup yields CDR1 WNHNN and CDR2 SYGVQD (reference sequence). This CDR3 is CAGSESTGQPYGYTC.

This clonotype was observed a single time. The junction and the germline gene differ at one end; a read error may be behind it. The CDR3 here is CASIGQGSIGVYTF. Here the CDR3 DNA reads TGTGCAAGCATAGGACAGGGATCCATTGGTGTGTACACCTTC. V usage is TRBV6-6 and J usage is TRBJ1-2; TRBD1 matches 8 bases. The CDR3 loop spans 14 amino acids. Germline values: CDR1 MNHNY, CDR2 SVGAGI (reference sequence).

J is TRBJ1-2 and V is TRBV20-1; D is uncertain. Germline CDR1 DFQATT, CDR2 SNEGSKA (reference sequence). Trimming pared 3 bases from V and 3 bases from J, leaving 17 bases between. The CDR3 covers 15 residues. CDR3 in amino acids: CSARLESLGYYGYTF. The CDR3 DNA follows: TGCAGTGCTAGGCTTGAATCCCTCGGATACTATGGCTACACCTTC.

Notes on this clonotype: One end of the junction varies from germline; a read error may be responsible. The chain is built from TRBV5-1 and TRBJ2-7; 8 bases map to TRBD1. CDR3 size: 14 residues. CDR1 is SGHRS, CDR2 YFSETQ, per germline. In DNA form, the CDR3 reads TGCGCCAGCAGCTTGGGACAGGGGCCCTACGAGGAGTACTTC. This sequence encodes CASSLGQGPYEEYF.

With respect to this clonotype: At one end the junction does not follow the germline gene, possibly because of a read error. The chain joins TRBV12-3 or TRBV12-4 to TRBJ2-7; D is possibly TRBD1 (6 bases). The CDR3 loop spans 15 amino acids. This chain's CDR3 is CVSCTSTGRSYEQYF. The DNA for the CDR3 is TGTGTCAGCTGTACCTCGACAGGAAGATCCTACGAACAGTACTTC.

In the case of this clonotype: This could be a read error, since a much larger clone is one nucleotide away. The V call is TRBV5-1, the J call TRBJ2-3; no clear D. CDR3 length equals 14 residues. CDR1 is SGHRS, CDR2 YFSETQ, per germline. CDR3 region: CASSLGHSTDMQYF. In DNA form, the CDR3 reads TGCGCCAGCAGCTTGGGACATAGTACAGATATGCAGTATTTT. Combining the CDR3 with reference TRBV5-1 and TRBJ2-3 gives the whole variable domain KAGVTQTPRYLIKTRGQQVTLSCSPISGHRSVSWYQQTPGQGLQFLFEYFSETQRNKGNFPGRFSGRQFSNSRSEMNVSTLELGDSALYLCASSLGHSTDMQYFGPGTRLTVL.

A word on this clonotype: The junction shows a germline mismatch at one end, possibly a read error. CDR3 residues: CASSLAEMGLNTEAFF. As DNA, the CDR3 is TGTGCCAGTAGCTTAGCGGAGATGGGGTTGAACACCGAAGCTTTCTTT. The rearrangement joins TRBV11-2 to TRBJ1-1; unclear D gene. Germline lookup yields CDR1 SGHAT and CDR2 FQNNGV. The CDR3 spans 16 residues.

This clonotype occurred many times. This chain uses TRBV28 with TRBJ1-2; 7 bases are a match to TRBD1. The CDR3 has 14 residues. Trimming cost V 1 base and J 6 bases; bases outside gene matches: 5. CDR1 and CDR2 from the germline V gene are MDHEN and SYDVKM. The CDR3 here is CASSLSPGQDGYTF. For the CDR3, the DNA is TGTGCCAGCAGTTTATCTCCCGGACAGGATGGCTACACCTTC.

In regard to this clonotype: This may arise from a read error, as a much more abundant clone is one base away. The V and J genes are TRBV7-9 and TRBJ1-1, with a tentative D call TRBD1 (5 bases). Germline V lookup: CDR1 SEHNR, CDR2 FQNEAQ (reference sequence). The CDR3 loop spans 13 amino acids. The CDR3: CVSSLSGAPGAFF. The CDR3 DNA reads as TGTGTCAGCAGCTTATCTGGGGCCCCGGGGGCTTTCTTT.

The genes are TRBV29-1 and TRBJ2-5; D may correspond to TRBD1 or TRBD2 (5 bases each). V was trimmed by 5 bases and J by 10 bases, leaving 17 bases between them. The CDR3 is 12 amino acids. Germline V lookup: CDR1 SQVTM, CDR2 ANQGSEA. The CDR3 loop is CSVQSGAEIQYF. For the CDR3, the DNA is TGCAGCGTTCAGTCCGGGGCGGAAATCCAGTACTTC.

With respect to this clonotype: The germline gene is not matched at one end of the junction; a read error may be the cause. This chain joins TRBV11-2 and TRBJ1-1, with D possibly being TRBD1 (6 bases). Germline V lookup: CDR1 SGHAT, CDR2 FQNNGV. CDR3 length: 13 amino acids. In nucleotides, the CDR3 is TGTGCCAGCGATTTAGGGACATCTGATAAACCTTTCTTC. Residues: CASDLGTSDKPFF.

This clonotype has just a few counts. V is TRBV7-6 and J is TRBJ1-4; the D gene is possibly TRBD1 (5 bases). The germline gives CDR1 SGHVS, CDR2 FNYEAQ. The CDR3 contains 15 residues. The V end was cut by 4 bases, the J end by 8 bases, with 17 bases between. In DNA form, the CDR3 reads TGTGCCAGCAGCTCGAGTGGGACCACTATAGAAAAACTGTTTTTT. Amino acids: CASSSSGTTIEKLFF.

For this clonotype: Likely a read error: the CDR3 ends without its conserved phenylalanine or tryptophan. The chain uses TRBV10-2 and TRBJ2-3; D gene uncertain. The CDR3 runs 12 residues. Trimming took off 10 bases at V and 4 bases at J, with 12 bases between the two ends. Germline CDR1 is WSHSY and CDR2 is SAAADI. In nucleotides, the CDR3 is TGCGCCAACACTATAGCCTCAGATACGCAGTATCTT. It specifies CANTIASDTQYL.

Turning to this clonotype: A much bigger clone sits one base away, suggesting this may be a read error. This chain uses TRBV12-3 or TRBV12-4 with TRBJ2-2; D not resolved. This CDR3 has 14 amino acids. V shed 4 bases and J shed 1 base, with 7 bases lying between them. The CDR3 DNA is TGTGCCAGCAGTTCAACGGGGAACACCGGGGAGCTGTTTTTT. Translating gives CASSSTGNTGELFF.